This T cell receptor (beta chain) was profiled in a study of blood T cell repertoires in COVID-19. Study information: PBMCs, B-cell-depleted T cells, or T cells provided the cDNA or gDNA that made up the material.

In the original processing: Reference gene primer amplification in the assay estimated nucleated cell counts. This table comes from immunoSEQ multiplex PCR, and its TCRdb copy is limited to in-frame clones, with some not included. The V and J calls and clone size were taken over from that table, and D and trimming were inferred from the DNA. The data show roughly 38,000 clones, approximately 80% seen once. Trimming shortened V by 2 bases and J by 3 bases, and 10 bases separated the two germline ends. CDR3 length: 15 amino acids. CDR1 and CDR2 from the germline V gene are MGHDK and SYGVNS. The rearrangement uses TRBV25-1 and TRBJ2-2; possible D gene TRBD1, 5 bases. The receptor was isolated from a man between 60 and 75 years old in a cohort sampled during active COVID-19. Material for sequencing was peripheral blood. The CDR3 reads CASSEIQGHTGELFF. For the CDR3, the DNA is TGTGCCAGCAGTGAAATCCAGGGCCACACCGGGGAGCTGTTTTTT.